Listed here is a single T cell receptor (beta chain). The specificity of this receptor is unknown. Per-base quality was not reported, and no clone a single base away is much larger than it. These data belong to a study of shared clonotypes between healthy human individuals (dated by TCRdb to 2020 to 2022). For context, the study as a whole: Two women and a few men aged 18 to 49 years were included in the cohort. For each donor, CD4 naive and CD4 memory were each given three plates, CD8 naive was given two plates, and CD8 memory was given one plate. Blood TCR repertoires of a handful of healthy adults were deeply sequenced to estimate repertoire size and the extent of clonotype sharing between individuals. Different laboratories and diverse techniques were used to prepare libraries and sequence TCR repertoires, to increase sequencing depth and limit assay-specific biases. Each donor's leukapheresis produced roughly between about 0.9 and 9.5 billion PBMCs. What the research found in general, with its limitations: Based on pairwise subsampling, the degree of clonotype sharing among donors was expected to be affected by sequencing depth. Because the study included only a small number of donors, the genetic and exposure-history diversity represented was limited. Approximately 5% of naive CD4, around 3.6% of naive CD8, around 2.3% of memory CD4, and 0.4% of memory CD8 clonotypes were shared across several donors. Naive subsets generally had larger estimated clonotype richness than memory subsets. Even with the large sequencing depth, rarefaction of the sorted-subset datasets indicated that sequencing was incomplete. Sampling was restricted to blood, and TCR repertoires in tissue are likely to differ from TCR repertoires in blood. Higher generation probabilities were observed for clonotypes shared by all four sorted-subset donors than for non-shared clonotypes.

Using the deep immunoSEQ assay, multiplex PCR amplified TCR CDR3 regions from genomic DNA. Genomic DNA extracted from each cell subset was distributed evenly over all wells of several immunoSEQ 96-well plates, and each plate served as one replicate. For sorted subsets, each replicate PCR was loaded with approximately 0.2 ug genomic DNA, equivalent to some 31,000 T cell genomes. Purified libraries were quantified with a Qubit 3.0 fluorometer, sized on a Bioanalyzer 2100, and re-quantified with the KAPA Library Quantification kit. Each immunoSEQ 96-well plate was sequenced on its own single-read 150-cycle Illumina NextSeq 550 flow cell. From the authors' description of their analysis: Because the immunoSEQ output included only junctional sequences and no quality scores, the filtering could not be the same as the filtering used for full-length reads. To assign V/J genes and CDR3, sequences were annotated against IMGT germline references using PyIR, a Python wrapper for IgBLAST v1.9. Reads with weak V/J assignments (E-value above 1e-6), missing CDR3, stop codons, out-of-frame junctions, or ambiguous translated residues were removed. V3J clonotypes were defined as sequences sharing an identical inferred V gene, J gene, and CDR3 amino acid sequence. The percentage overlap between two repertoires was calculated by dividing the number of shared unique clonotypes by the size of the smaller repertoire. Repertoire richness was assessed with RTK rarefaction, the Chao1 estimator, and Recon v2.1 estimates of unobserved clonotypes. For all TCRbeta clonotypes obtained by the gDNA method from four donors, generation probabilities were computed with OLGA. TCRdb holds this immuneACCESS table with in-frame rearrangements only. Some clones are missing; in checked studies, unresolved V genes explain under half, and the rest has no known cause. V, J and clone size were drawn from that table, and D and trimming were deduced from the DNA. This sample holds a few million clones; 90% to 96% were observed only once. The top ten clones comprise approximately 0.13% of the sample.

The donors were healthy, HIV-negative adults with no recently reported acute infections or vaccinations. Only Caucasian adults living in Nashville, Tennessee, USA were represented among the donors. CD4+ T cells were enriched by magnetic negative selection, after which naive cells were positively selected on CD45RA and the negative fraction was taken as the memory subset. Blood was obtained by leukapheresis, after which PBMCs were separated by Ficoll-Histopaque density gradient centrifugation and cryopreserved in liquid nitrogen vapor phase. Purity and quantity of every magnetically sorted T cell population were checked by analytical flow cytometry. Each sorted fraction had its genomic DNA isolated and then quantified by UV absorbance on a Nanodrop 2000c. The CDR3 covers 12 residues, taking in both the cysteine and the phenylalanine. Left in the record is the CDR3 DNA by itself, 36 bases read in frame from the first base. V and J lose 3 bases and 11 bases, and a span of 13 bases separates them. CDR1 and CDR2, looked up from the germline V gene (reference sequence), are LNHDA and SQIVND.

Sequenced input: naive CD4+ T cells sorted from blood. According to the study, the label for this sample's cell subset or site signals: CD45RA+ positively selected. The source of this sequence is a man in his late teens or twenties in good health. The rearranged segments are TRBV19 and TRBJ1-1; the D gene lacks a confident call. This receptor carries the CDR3 CASSMTQRVAFF. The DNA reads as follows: TGTGCCAGTAGTATGACCCAGAGAGTGGCTTTCTTT.